This T cell receptor beta chain came from a study of blood T cell repertoires in COVID-19. Whole-study context: Samples taken during acute and convalescent COVID-19 were collected in the United States, Italy and Spain. T cells, B-cell-depleted T cells, or PBMCs supplied cDNA or gDNA.

As originally analysed: Amplified reference gene primers provided the basis for estimating nucleated cell counts. Clones were sequenced by immunoSEQ multiplex PCR, and TCRdb holds only the in-frame ones, with some missing. The DNA was the basis for D and trimming; V, J and clone size are from that table. The sample consists of approximately 230,000 clones, about 85% of them appearing once. This CDR3 has 14 residues. CDR1 MDHEN and CDR2 SYDVKM come from the germline V gene. V lost 8 bases and J lost 0, with 13 bases in between. Sequencing used peripheral blood. The receptor was isolated from a man between 18 and 35 years old with active or convalescent COVID-19. This chain joins TRBV28 and TRBJ1-2; TRBD1 might be the D (5 bases). The CDR3 region has the DNA TGTGCCAGCGGATTGACAGAAGCTAACTATGGCTACACCTTC. It codes for CASGLTEANYGYTF.